The text below deals with one T cell receptor beta chain. Its antigen remains unidentified. Within one base of it there is no much larger clone, and no base qualities were kept. CDR1 SSHAT and CDR2 FNYEAQ were looked up in the germline V gene (reference sequence). V is pruned by 1 base and J by 6 bases, leaving 17 bases of the junction without a gene match. From the cysteine through the phenylalanine, the CDR3 covers 19 amino acids. The entry retains the CDR3 DNA only, 57 bases that are in frame from base 1. The library was obtained by the immunoSEQ multiplex PCR assay. TCRdb re-hosts the immuneACCESS table, in-frame sequences only. Its copies lack some clones; in the studies checked, an unresolved V gene accounts for under half of them, and the cause for the rest is not known. This sample holds 50,000 to 65,000 clones; under 95% were observed only once. About 3% of the sample rests with the top ten.

The data were taken from a study of T cell changes during pregnancy in multiple sclerosis (dated by TCRdb to between 2017 and 2020). Background for the entire study: The study examined how the T cell repertoire changed over the course of pregnancy in women with multiple sclerosis.

The receptor chain draws on TRBV7-7 and TRBJ1-2; a stretch of 10 junction bases matches TRBD1. Sequenced material: CD8+ T cells from peripheral blood mononuclear cells, taken in the second trimester of pregnancy. The receptor was isolated from a female donor with multiple sclerosis, enrolled in a pregnancy study. The CDR3 corresponds to CASSLVFLRDRGLIDGYTF. The bases are TGTGCCAGCAGCTTAGTATTTCTCCGGGACAGGGGTTTGATTGATGGCTACACCTTC.